One sample yielded the 21 T cell receptor beta chains listed below, sequenced in a study of T cells expressing NK-cell markers. TCRdb re-called the 5' RACE reads; every CDR3 protein appears as one record, without DNA. This table lists some 500,000 distinct CDR3 sequences. Sequenced sample: blood T cells: a sorted CD56 or NKG2C T cell subset, CD4+ or CD8+ T cells, or bulk PBMC T cells (not recorded which). The receptors were gathered from a woman in her forties or fifties in good health.

The chain couples TRBV25-1 to TRBJ1-2; TCRdb's D call of TRBD1 is untestable without DNA. CDR1 MGHDK and CDR2 SYGVNS come from the germline V gene. The CDR3 contains 14 residues. The CDR3 reads CASRATGTGNGYTF.

J is TRBJ2-7 and V is TRBV10-3; TCRdb names TRBD2, which stays unverified in the absence of DNA. Germline V gene sequence: CDR1 ENHRY, CDR2 SYGVKD. The length of the CDR3 is 17 residues. The CDR3: CATAGALTHITSYEQYF.

This chain connects TRBV3-1 to TRBJ2-5. The CDR3 runs to 12 residues. The germline V gene encodes CDR1 LGHDT and CDR2 YNNKEL (reference sequence). CDR3 region: CASRRNQETQYF.

The chain combines TRBV12-3 or TRBV12-4 with TRBJ2-3; TCRdb returns TRBD2, unconfirmable since there is no DNA. The CDR3 spans 14 residues. CDR3 region: CASGGEVIADTQYF.

The chain combines TRBV4-2 with TRBJ2-5; without DNA, the TCRdb call of TRBD2 cannot be checked. Germline V gives CDR1 LGHNA, CDR2 YNFKEQ. The CDR3 is made up of 14 amino acids. The CDR3 protein is CASSQTEGEETQYF.

This chain uses TRBV6-5 with TRBJ2-5; the D call from TCRdb, TRBD2, cannot be confirmed without DNA. Germline loops: CDR1 MNHEY, CDR2 SVGAGI. The CDR3 covers 17 residues. This CDR3 reads CASSYSPWGTRQETQYF.

This chain joins TRBV3-1 and TRBJ1-6; TCRdb names TRBD1, which stays unverified in the absence of DNA. This CDR3 has 14 residues. The germline V gene encodes CDR1 LGHDT and CDR2 YNNKEL (reference sequence). CDR3: CASSHRDSNSPLHF.

V is TRBV6-5 and J is TRBJ1-2. Germline V gene sequence: CDR1 MNHEY, CDR2 SVGAGI. The CDR3 contains 14 residues. The CDR3 reads CASSYSGRPIGYTF.

V and J are TRBV11-3 and TRBJ2-1; TCRdb designates TRBD2, a call that cannot be tested without DNA. This CDR3 spans 18 amino acids. The V gene's germline CDR1 is SGHNT and CDR2 YENEEA. The CDR3 protein is CASSLLPLGAGGNNEQFF.

The V and J genes are TRBV20-1 and TRBJ2-1; TCRdb calls TRBD1, which cannot be checked without DNA. The CDR3 loop spans 12 amino acids. Germline V gives CDR1 DFQATT, CDR2 SNEGSKA (reference sequence). CDR3 in amino acids: CSGRGRNNEQFF.

The CDR3 sequence: CASSLELGIGEQYF. V usage is TRBV27 and J usage is TRBJ2-7; TCRdb calls TRBD2, which cannot be checked without DNA. Per germline, CDR1 MNHEY and CDR2 SMNVEV (reference sequence). This CDR3 is built from 14 residues.

This CDR3 reads CASSWTGLTGELFF. The rearrangement links TRBV7-6 to TRBJ2-2; the D gene TCRdb calls, TRBD1, cannot be checked with no DNA. The CDR3 is 14 residues long. Germline CDR1 and CDR2: SGHVS and FNYEAQ. Based on the CDR3 plus reference TRBV7-6 and TRBJ2-2, the full variable domain is GAGVSQSPRYKVTKRGQDVALRCDPISGHVSLYWYRQALGQGPEFLTYFNYEAQQDKSGLPNDRFSAERPEGSISTLTIQRTEQRDSAMYRCASSWTGLTGELFFGEGSRLTVL.

The chain is built from TRBV19 and TRBJ2-2; no DNA is available, so the TRBD1 call from TCRdb remains unchecked. This CDR3 is 18 amino acids long. Germline assignment: CDR1 LNHDA and CDR2 SQIVND (reference sequence). CDR3 protein: CASSIARQGILNTGELFF.

The rearrangement uses TRBV7-9 and TRBJ2-3; TCRdb indicates TRBD1, and absent DNA this call remains unverified. The CDR3 length is 16 residues. In germline, CDR1 is SEHNR, CDR2 FQNEAQ (reference sequence). The CDR3 spells CASSSLGQGLTDTQYF.

The V call is TRBV29-1, the J call TRBJ2-2; TCRdb names TRBD1, which stays unverified in the absence of DNA. CDR1 SQVTM and CDR2 ANQGSEA come from the germline V gene. The CDR3 extends over 15 amino acids. The CDR3 sequence is CSANKVTGGTGELFF.

This chain joins TRBV14 and TRBJ1-1. This CDR3 region has 13 residues. Germline CDR1 reads SGHDN; CDR2 reads FVKESK. CDR3 loop: CASSPTRQGEAFF.

V and J are TRBV2 and TRBJ2-1; TCRdb's D call, TRBD2, is unchecked because there is no DNA. Germline CDR1 is SNHLY and CDR2 is FYNNEI. This CDR3 region has 15 residues. CDR3 sequence: CASSEFLAGANEQFF.

The chain uses TRBV4-1 and TRBJ2-3; TCRdb designates TRBD1, a call that cannot be tested without DNA. The CDR3 spans 15 residues. Germline V lookup: CDR1 MGHRA, CDR2 YSYEKL. CDR3: CASSQGQRSTDTQYF.

The chain employs TRBV4-1 and TRBJ2-1; TCRdb's assignment of TRBD2 cannot be checked, as there is no DNA. Germline lookup yields CDR1 MGHRA and CDR2 YSYEKL. The CDR3 extends over 14 amino acids. CDR3 protein: CASSHSGSTNEQFF.

V usage is TRBV5-1 and J usage is TRBJ2-2; no DNA is available, so the TRBD1 call from TCRdb remains unchecked. The CDR3 spans 15 residues. Per germline, CDR1 SGHRS and CDR2 YFSETQ. CDR3 sequence: CASSGQPKGTGELFF.

The chain recombines TRBV7-2 with TRBJ2-1; TCRdb proposes TRBD1, but this gene call is untestable without DNA. The germline gives CDR1 SGHTA, CDR2 FQGNSA. The CDR3 is 11 amino acids. CDR3: CASSAGTAPFF.